The rows below give T cell receptor beta chains drawn from one sample of a study of T cell responses to AZD1222 COVID-19 vaccine. The method was immunoSEQ multiplex PCR; TCRdb's version includes in-frame clones alone and lacks a portion of them. The sample has 150,000 to 200,000 clones; approximately 90% are singletons. The sample consisted of peripheral blood, taken 28 days after the second AZD1222 dose. These receptors were obtained from an adult who received the AZD1222 COVID-19 vaccine. Both conserved end residues are part of each CDR3. A D gene is named only where the DNA matches it firmly. Some rows have no size entry. The others give once, few or many, or a class for an expanded clone.

>-|-|TRBV28|TRBJ1-3
TGTGCCAGCAGTTTTATGAGCTTCTCTGGAAACACCATATATTTT
CASSFMSFSGNTIYF
>-|-|TRBV20-1|TRBJ2-3
TGCAGTGCTAGTCACACGCGCACAGATACGCAGTATTTT
CSASHTRTDTQYF
>-|-|TRBV6-5|TRBJ2-7
TGTGCCAGCCGGTCGGGCCTGAGCTCCTACGAGCAGTACTTC
CASRSGLSSYEQYF
>-|few|TRBV27|TRBJ1-5
TGTGCCAGCAGTTTAGGGCGAGGTCAGCCCCAGCATTTT
CASSLGRGQPQHF
>-|-|TRBV14|TRBJ1-1
TGTGCCAGCAGCCAAGGTATTGGGGTAGACACTGAAGCTTTCTTT
CASSQGIGVDTEAFF
>-|-|TRBV4-2|TRBJ2-3
TGTGCCAGCAGCCAAGAGAAGGGCAGGAGCACAGATACGCAGTATTTT
CASSQEKGRSTDTQYF
>-|-|TRBV6-6|TRBJ1-1
TGTGCCGGAGGGGCCTTAGAGAGGACTGAAGCTTTCTTT
CAGGALERTEAFF
>-|once|TRBV2|TRBJ1-1
TGTGCCAGCACTCTGAGGGGTGGGACTGAAGCTTTCTTT
CASTLRGGTEAFF
>-|-|TRBV7-8|TRBJ2-7
TGTGCCAGCAGCCTTAGCTCCTACGAGCAGTACTTC
CASSLSSYEQYF
>-|-|TRBV5-1|TRBJ2-1
TGCGCCAGCAGCCGTAGCGGCCTATCTGGGAATGAGCAGTTCTTC
CASSRSGLSGNEQFF
>-|-|TRBV5-4|TRBJ2-7
TGTGCCAGCAGCTTGGTAGGCAGAACCTACGAGCAGTACTTC
CASSLVGRTYEQYF
>-|-|TRBV23-1|TRBJ2-7
TGCGCCAGCAGTCAAAAAGCCCCGACGACAACTTACGAGCAGTACTTC
CASSQKAPTTTYEQYF
>TRBD2|-|TRBV6-2/TRBV6-3|TRBJ2-3
TGTGCCAGCAGTAACCTACGACTAGCGGGAGGCGGGGTAGATACGCAGTATTTT
CASSNLRLAGGGVDTQYF
>-|few|TRBV6-5|TRBJ1-5
TGTGCCAGCAGTTCCCGTGACGGTAGCAATCAGCCCCAGCATTTT
CASSSRDGSNQPQHF
>TRBD1|-|TRBV19|TRBJ1-2
TGTGCCAGTAGTACCGGGACAGGGCCTGACTATGGCTACACCTTC
CASSTGTGPDYGYTF
>-|-|TRBV3-1/TRBV3-2|TRBJ2-3
TGTGCCAGCAGCCAAGAAGGATCGGCTAGCACAGATACGCAGTATTTT
CASSQEGSASTDTQYF
>-|-|TRBV6-5|TRBJ1-2
TGTGCCAGCAGGCCTCTAGGGGGGCTCTATGGCTACACCTTC
CASRPLGGLYGYTF
>-|-|TRBV12-3/TRBV12-4|TRBJ1-1
TGTGCCAGCAGGGAACAGGTGAACACTGAAGCTTTCTTT
CASREQVNTEAFF
>-|-|TRBV28|TRBJ2-7
TGTGCCAGCACCCGGGGAACCTACGAGCAGTACTTC
CASTRGTYEQYF
>TRBD1|-|TRBV6-5|TRBJ2-1
TGTGCCAGCAGTTACGGACAGGGGGAAAATGAGCAGTTCTTC
CASSYGQGENEQFF
>-|-|TRBV2|TRBJ1-5
TGTGCCAGCACCGAGGTACGAAATCAGCCCCAGCATTTT
CASTEVRNQPQHF
>TRBD2|-|TRBV6-2/TRBV6-3|TRBJ2-3
TGTGCCAGCAGCTTCAAGACTAGCGGGAAGACAGATACGCAGTATTTT
CASSFKTSGKTDTQYF
>TRBD2|-|TRBV27|TRBJ2-1
TGTGCCAGCAGTCCGGGACAGGTGTCTAGCGGGAGGCCGAATGAGCAGTTCTTC
CASSPGQVSSGRPNEQFF
>-|once|TRBV19|TRBJ2-7
TGTGCCAGTGCCGGAGGGGCCGATTATTATTCCTACGAGCAGTACTTC
CASAGGADYYSYEQYF
>TRBD1|-|TRBV28|TRBJ1-6
TGTGCCAGCAGTAACCTAAGACAGGGGGCGTCGTCACCCCTCCACTTT
CASSNLRQGASSPLHF
>TRBD2|-|TRBV11-2|TRBJ2-4
TGTGCCAGCAGCTTAGGCCTAGCGGGAGGGCGGGGAAACATTCAGTACTTC
CASSLGLAGGRGNIQYF
>-|-|TRBV5-6|TRBJ2-7
TGTGCCAGCAGCATAGGACCCTACGAGCAGTACTTC
CASSIGPYEQYF
>-|once|TRBV7-3|TRBJ1-1
TGTGCCAGCAGGGCCGGGACCACCACTGAAGCTTTCTTT
CASRAGTTTEAFF
>-|-|TRBV19|TRBJ2-2
TGTGCCAGTGGGAACACCGGGGAGCTGTTTTTT
CASGNTGELFF
>TRBD2|-|TRBV28|TRBJ2-1
TGTGCCAGCAGTTTGGGGACTAGCCCCTACAATGAGCAGTTCTTC
CASSLGTSPYNEQFF
>-|-|TRBV5-1|TRBJ1-1
TGCGCCAGCAGTCTTGGGCAGGGCAGCTTGAACACTGAAGCTTTCTTT
CASSLGQGSLNTEAFF
>-|-|TRBV7-9|TRBJ2-3
TGTGCCAGCAGCCCGACACCGAACACAGATACGCAGTATTTT
CASSPTPNTDTQYF
>TRBD1|once|TRBV7-9|TRBJ2-7
TGTGCCAGCAGCTTAGCCAGGGGGCCGTACGAGCAGTACTTC
CASSLARGPYEQYF
>-|-|TRBV7-3|TRBJ2-6
TGTGCCAGCAGCTCTCAGGGTTATGGCTCTGGGGCCAACGTCCTGACTTTC
CASSSQGYGSGANVLTF
>-|once|TRBV28|TRBJ2-7
TGTGCCAGCAGTCCTGCTATGGGTTACGAGCAGTACTTC
CASSPAMGYEQYF
>TRBD1|few|TRBV3-1/TRBV3-2|TRBJ2-7
TGTGCCAGCAGCCAAGCAGGTGACAGGGATAACGAGCAGTACTTC
CASSQAGDRDNEQYF
>TRBD2|-|TRBV3-1/TRBV3-2|TRBJ2-7
TGTGCCAGCAAGGGGACTAGCGGATCCTACGAGCAGTACTTC
CASKGTSGSYEQYF
>-|-|TRBV5-4|TRBJ2-3
TGTGCCAGCAGCTTGGATGATACGCAGTATTTT
CASSLDDTQYF
>-|-|TRBV10-2|TRBJ1-3
TGCGCCAGCAGTGGATTCTTCTCTGGAAACACCATATATTTT
CASSGFFSGNTIYF
>-|-|TRBV5-4|TRBJ1-5
TGTGCCAGCAGCTATAGCAATCAGCCCCAGCATTTT
CASSYSNQPQHF
>-|-|TRBV7-2|TRBJ2-7
TGTGCCAGCAGTTTTACTAGTTACGAGCAGTACTTC
CASSFTSYEQYF
>TRBD1|-|TRBV15|TRBJ1-2
TGTGCCACCAGCAGAGATCTGGACAGGGTCTATGGCTACACCTTC
CATSRDLDRVYGYTF
>TRBD2|-|TRBV5-1|TRBJ2-1
TGCGCCAGCAGCTTGCGAGGGACTACCTACAATGAGCAGTTCTTC
CASSLRGTTYNEQFF
>-|once|TRBV5-3|TRBJ2-4
TGTGCCAGAAGCCCCCTAAGGAGGGGTGCCAAAAACATTCAGTACTTC
CARSPLRRGAKNIQYF
>TRBD1|-|TRBV3-1/TRBV3-2|TRBJ2-1
TGTGCCAGCAGCCTCCCCGACAGGGGAATGTCCGATGAGCAGTTCTTC
CASSLPDRGMSDEQFF
>TRBD1|-|TRBV10-3|TRBJ1-2
TGTGCCATCAGTGACGGGACAGGGAACTATGGCTACACCTTC
CAISDGTGNYGYTF
>TRBD2|-|TRBV5-4|TRBJ2-7
TGTGCCAGCAGCTACGGGACTAGCGGACGGGTGGGGGAGCAGTACTTC
CASSYGTSGRVGEQYF
>TRBD2|-|TRBV7-3|TRBJ2-3
TGTGCCAGCAGCCGCCGACTAGCGGGAGGGGAAGATACGCAGTATTTT
CASSRRLAGGEDTQYF
>-|-|TRBV28|TRBJ2-6
TGTGCCAGCAGTCCCCCGGCCGCGTTGGGAGGAGGGGCCAACGTCCTGACTTTC
CASSPPAALGGGANVLTF
>TRBD2|-|TRBV10-3|TRBJ2-2
TGTGCCATCAGCGTACTAGCGGGAAACACCGGGGAGCTGTTTTTT
CAISVLAGNTGELFF
>-|few|TRBV7-3|TRBJ2-7
TGTGCCAGCAGCTTGGGCGGGAAGGGGTACGAGCAGTACTTC
CASSLGGKGYEQYF
>-|-|TRBV20-1|TRBJ1-5
TGCAGTGCTAGTTCCTCCGCTCTGAATCAGCCCCAGCATTTT
CSASSSALNQPQHF
>TRBD2|-|TRBV6-5|TRBJ2-2
TGTGCCAGCAGTCCTCTTAGCGGGATTGGCGGGGAGCTGTTTTTT
CASSPLSGIGGELFF
>-|-|TRBV28|TRBJ2-7
TGTGCCAGCAGTCTCTCCTACTACGAGCAGTACTTC
CASSLSYYEQYF
>-|-|TRBV11-3|TRBJ2-3
TGTGCCAGCAGCCCCAGGAGTCTTGCAGATACGCAGTATTTT
CASSPRSLADTQYF